The rows below give T cell receptor beta chains drawn from one sample of a study of T cells after posttransplantation cyclophosphamide. Using immunoSEQ multiplex PCR, the repertoire was profiled, and TCRdb retains in-frame clones only, with some absent. The sample contains around 3,100 clones, none of them singletons. The specimen was PBMCs, collected 84 days after allogeneic stem cell transplant with posttransplant cyclophosphamide. These receptors were taken from a female patient in her forties or fifties who received an allogeneic stem cell transplant from a related donor, was CMV-positive, and had no GVHD. Some T cells may be the graft donor's. Each CDR3 is given with its conserved first and last residue. The order of the fields is clone size, J gene, D gene, V gene, CDR3 protein, CDR3 DNA. The D gene is left open where the match is weak. Rows give clone size only sometimes, using once, few, many, or a class for an expanded clone.

>many|TRBJ1-1|TRBD1|TRBV16
CASSQKPGTGVEAFF
TGTGCCAGCAGCCAAAAACCGGGGACAGGGGTTGAAGCTTTCTTT
>-|TRBJ2-5|-|TRBV6-5
CASSYSRGSQETQYF
TGTGCCAGCAGTTACTCGAGAGGTTCCCAAGAGACCCAGTACTTC
>many|TRBJ2-3|TRBD2|TRBV7-9
CASSPRGADTQYF
TGTGCCAGCAGCCCGCGGGGGGCAGATACGCAGTATTTT
>many|TRBJ2-1|TRBD2|TRBV7-2
CASSLTSGGEIEQFF
TGTGCCAGCAGCCTCACTAGCGGGGGGGAGATTGAGCAGTTCTTC
>many|TRBJ2-2|-|TRBV5-1
CASSSPGTGELFF
TGCGCCAGCAGCTCCCCGGGCACCGGGGAGCTGTTTTTT
>many|TRBJ2-5|TRBD1|TRBV13
CASSLGQGLGTQYF
TGTGCCAGCAGCTTGGGACAGGGACTCGGGACCCAGTACTTC
>many|TRBJ2-4|TRBD2|TRBV19
CASSIDGGGRINIQYF
TGTGCCAGTAGTATAGATGGCGGGGGGCGAATAAACATTCAGTACTTC
>many|TRBJ1-2|-|TRBV5-1
CASSLEGVGYGYTF
TGCGCCAGCAGCTTGGAGGGGGTCGGCTATGGCTACACCTTC
>many|TRBJ2-3|-|TRBV4-1
CASSHRDKEAPDTQYF
TGCGCCAGCAGCCACCGGGACAAAGAGGCGCCGGATACGCAGTATTTT
>many|TRBJ2-1|TRBD2|TRBV4-1
CASSQEGLAGEDEQFF
TGCGCCAGCAGCCAAGAAGGACTAGCGGGGGAGGATGAGCAGTTCTTC
>-|TRBJ2-7|-|TRBV9
CASSFKQETAYEQYF
TGTGCCAGCAGCTTCAAACAGGAGACGGCATACGAGCAGTACTTC
>many|TRBJ1-1|TRBD1|TRBV7-3
CASSSTGGGGTEAFF
TGTGCCAGCAGCTCAACAGGGGGCGGAGGAACTGAAGCTTTCTTT
>many|TRBJ2-2|-|TRBV12-3/TRBV12-4
CASSFTPQGGTGELFF
TGTGCCAGCAGTTTTACCCCTCAGGGAGGCACCGGGGAGCTGTTTTTT
>many|TRBJ2-2|TRBD1|TRBV19
CASSIGTGHTGELFF
TGTGCCAGTAGTATCGGGACAGGCCACACCGGGGAGCTGTTTTTT
>many|TRBJ2-1|TRBD1|TRBV12-5
CATNRGSSYNEQFF
TGTGCTACCAACAGGGGAAGCTCCTACAATGAGCAGTTCTTC
>medium-sized|TRBJ2-2|-|TRBV19
CASSIGQLNTGELFF
TGTGCCAGTAGTATAGGGCAGTTGAACACCGGGGAGCTGTTTTTT
>many|TRBJ2-3|TRBD1|TRBV10-3
CAISGTGQGADTQYF
TGTGCCATCAGTGGAACTGGACAGGGGGCAGATACGCAGTATTTT
>many|TRBJ1-5|-|TRBV28
CASSLIGWSGGSNQPQHF
TGTGCCAGCAGTTTGATCGGTTGGTCGGGGGGCAGCAATCAGCCCCAGCATTTT
>many|TRBJ2-3|-|TRBV19
CASSRGPTDTQYF
TGTGCCAGTAGCCGCGGGCCCACAGATACGCAGTATTTT
>many|TRBJ1-2|TRBD1|TRBV5-1
CASSLGQGVNYGYTF
TGCGCCAGCAGCTTAGGACAGGGAGTTAACTATGGCTACACCTTC
>hyperexpanded|TRBJ2-1|TRBD1|TRBV4-1
CASSQDKGGRVGEQFF
TGCGCCAGCAGCCAAGATAAAGGGGGCCGGGTAGGAGAGCAGTTCTTC
>few|TRBJ2-3|TRBD2|TRBV5-6
CASSFGGGRTDTQYF
TGTGCCAGCAGCTTCGGCGGGGGGCGCACAGATACGCAGTATTTT
>many|TRBJ1-5|TRBD1|TRBV7-2
CASSLVPGTGNQPQHF
TGTGCCAGCAGCTTAGTCCCCGGGACAGGGAATCAGCCCCAGCATTTT
>many|TRBJ2-7|-|TRBV5-1
CASSLEGQGAYEQYF
TGCGCCAGCAGCTTGGAGGGGCAGGGCGCCTACGAGCAGTACTTC
>many|TRBJ2-5|-|TRBV6-5
CASSPTGRRETQYF
TGTGCCAGCAGCCCAACAGGGAGGCGAGAGACCCAGTACTTC
>many|TRBJ1-2|-|TRBV5-4
CASSLGWGVGYTF
TGTGCCAGCAGCTTGGGATGGGGGGTCGGCTACACCTTC
>-|TRBJ2-5|-|TRBV7-2
CASSRLGEGQQETQYF
TGTGCCAGCAGCCGCTTGGGGGAGGGACAACAAGAGACCCAGTACTTC
>many|TRBJ2-1|TRBD1|TRBV5-1
CASNDNRQGRAYNEQFF
TGCGCCAGCAACGATAACCGACAGGGACGAGCCTACAATGAGCAGTTCTTC
>many|TRBJ2-2|-|TRBV16
CASSKSRPANTGELFF
TGTGCCAGCAGCAAATCGCGGCCGGCGAACACCGGGGAGCTGTTTTTT
>many|TRBJ1-2|-|TRBV7-8
CASSLERGNNYGYTF
TGTGCCAGCAGCTTAGAGAGGGGAAATAACTATGGCTACACCTTC
>medium-sized|TRBJ2-3|TRBD1|TRBV6-2/TRBV6-3
CASSWGDRVSDTQYF
TGTGCCAGCAGTTGGGGGGACAGGGTATCGGATACGCAGTATTTT
>medium-sized|TRBJ2-3|-|TRBV19
CASSATASRTDTQYF
TGTGCCAGTAGTGCGACAGCTTCGCGCACAGATACGCAGTATTTT
>many|TRBJ2-7|-|TRBV6-5
CASSYGGQGGTYEQYF
TGTGCCAGCAGTTACGGAGGTCAGGGGGGAACCTACGAGCAGTACTTC
>many|TRBJ1-6|TRBD1|TRBV2
CASSADRGYNSPLHF
TGTGCCAGCAGTGCGGACAGGGGCTATAATTCACCCCTCCACTTT
>many|TRBJ2-2|-|TRBV5-1
CASSLRAGVTGELFF
TGCGCCAGCAGCTTGAGGGCAGGGGTGACCGGGGAGCTGTTTTTT